A single sample gave rise to the 27 T cell receptor beta chains below, sequenced in a study of blood T cell repertoires in COVID-19. Method: immunoSEQ multiplex PCR; TCRdb's copy keeps in-frame clones and lacks some. The sample shows some 70,000 clones, more than 70% of them seen only once. The specimen was peripheral blood. The source is a woman aged 70-85 years with acute or convalescent COVID-19.

This clone was detected once. The chain is built from TRBV6-5 and TRBJ2-7, with 7 bases matching TRBD1. Germline-derived CDR1 and CDR2 are MNHEY and SVGAGI. Trimming removed 7 bases from V and 2 bases from J; junction bases left unmatched: 5. This CDR3 contains 13 residues. CDR3: CASKQGSTYEQYF. CDR3 nucleotide sequence: TGTGCCAGCAAACAGGGGTCTACCTACGAGCAGTACTTC.

CDR3 sequence (DNA): TGTGCCAGCAGCACCCGGACTAGCGGGGGGCCAGATACGCAGTATTTT. Its protein is CASSTRTSGGPDTQYF. V and J are TRBV13 and TRBJ2-3; 14 positions agree with TRBD2. CDR3 size: 16 residues. Unmatched junction bases numbered 5, after V lost 5 bases and J lost 4 bases. The V gene's germline CDR1 is PRHDT and CDR2 FYEKMQ (reference sequence).

The V gene is TRBV11-2, the J gene TRBJ2-3; D might be TRBD2 (7 bases). The CDR3 runs 16 residues. V lost 6 bases, J lost 2 bases, and 18 bases lay in between. CDR1 and CDR2 from the germline V gene are SGHAT and FQNNGV. CDR3 residues: CASRGSGGPITDTQYF. CDR3 sequence (DNA): TGTGCCAGCAGGGGCTCGGGGGGCCCCATCACAGATACGCAGTATTTT.

The chain couples TRBV28 to TRBJ1-3; a weak D match, TRBD1 (6 bases). Deletions cut 8 bases from V and 0 bases from J, with 17 bases between. The germline V gene encodes CDR1 MDHEN and CDR2 SYDVKM. The CDR3 runs to 16 residues. The CDR3 bases are TGTGCCAGCGTGGGATTGGGGGGGCCCTCTGGAAACACCATATATTTT. It encodes CASVGLGGPSGNTIYF. Full variable domain (missing parts from reference TRBV28 and TRBJ1-3): DVKVTQSSRYLVKRTGEKVFLECVQDMDHENMFWYRQDPGLGLRLIYFSYDVKMKEKGDIPEGYSVSREKKERFSLILESASTNQTSMYLCASVGLGGPSGNTIYFGEGSWLTVV.

The genes are TRBV9 and TRBJ1-2; tentative D call: TRBD1 (5 bases). CDR1 is SGDLS and CDR2 is YYNGEE in the germline V gene. V lost 0 bases to trimming and J lost 7 bases, with 13 bases between them. The CDR3 has 14 amino acids. CDR3: CASSVAGRESGYTF. CDR3 sequence (DNA): TGTGCCAGCAGCGTAGCCGGCAGGGAAAGTGGCTACACCTTC.

The chain carries TRBV28 and TRBJ1-5; D remains ambiguous. This CDR3 region has 13 residues. The V gene lost 3 bases and the J gene lost 7 bases, with 10 bases spanning the gap. Germline lookup yields CDR1 MDHEN and CDR2 SYDVKM. The CDR3 DNA reads TGTGCCAGCAGTTTCGTGGGAGGACAGCCCCAGCATTTT. Encoded protein: CASSFVGGQPQHF.

The chain combines TRBV5-1 with TRBJ2-7; TRBD2 is a possible D gene (7 bases). The CDR3 covers 15 residues. Trimming took off 2 bases at V and 3 bases at J, with 15 bases between the two ends. Germline CDR1 SGHRS, CDR2 YFSETQ. In DNA form, the CDR3 reads TGCGCCAGCAGCTTAGGAGGGGGGGTCAACTACGAGCAGTACTTC. The encoded protein is CASSLGGGVNYEQYF.

The rearrangement links TRBV6-5 to TRBJ2-5; 7 positions match TRBD2. The J segment lost 5 bases and the V segment lost 6 bases, leaving 9 bases of the junction unmatched. The germline CDR1 and CDR2 sequences are MNHEY and SVGAGI. The CDR3 consists of 14 residues. The CDR3 region has the DNA TGTGCCAGCAGGCCGGGACTAATGGGGGAGACCCAGTACTTC. This gives the protein CASRPGLMGETQYF.

The count of this clone is one. This chain joins TRBV18 and TRBJ1-1; 7 bases fit TRBD1. CDR1 is KGHSH, CDR2 LQKENI, per germline. This CDR3 contains 13 residues. Unmatched junction bases numbered 4, after V lost 9 bases and J lost 0 bases. The CDR3 DNA reads TGTGCCAGTCACAGGGGATTGAACACTGAAGCTTTCTTT. This gives the protein CASHRGLNTEAFF.

The V and J genes are TRBV18 and TRBJ1-1; no firm D call. Germline V gives CDR1 KGHSH, CDR2 LQKENI. The CDR3 consists of 14 residues. The V and J ends lost 6 bases and 1 base respectively, with 12 bases between them. The DNA for the CDR3 is TGTGCCAGCTCGCCGGCGGGAGCGAACACTGAAGCTTTCTTT. Protein: CASSPAGANTEAFF.

V gene TRBV6-5 combines with J gene TRBJ2-7; possibly TRBD1 for D (6 bases). Germline V gene sequence: CDR1 MNHEY, CDR2 SVGAGI. The CDR3 loop spans 14 amino acids. The V end lost 6 bases, the J end lost 2 bases, and 14 bases lay between the germline ends. CDR3 region: CASSKWTETYEQYF. The DNA for the CDR3 is TGTGCCAGCAGCAAATGGACAGAGACCTACGAGCAGTACTTC.

The chain carries TRBV4-1 and TRBJ1-5; tentative D call: TRBD1 (6 bases). Trimming left V 0 bases short and J 7 bases short, with 16 bases between. The CDR3 is 16 amino acids. From germline, CDR1 is MGHRA and CDR2 YSYEKL. The CDR3 region is CASSQDAGAREQPQHF. In DNA, the CDR3 is TGCGCCAGCAGCCAAGATGCGGGGGCGCGGGAGCAGCCCCAGCATTTT.

The J gene is TRBJ2-7, the V gene TRBV7-8; TRBD2 might be the D (6 bases). The CDR3 sequence is 14 residues long. Germline-derived CDR1 and CDR2 are SGHVS and FQNEAQ. V was shortened by 1 base and J by 3 bases, with 10 bases between the two germline ends. The CDR3: CASSLEAGGYEQYF. In nucleotides, the CDR3 is TGTGCCAGCAGCTTAGAGGCCGGGGGCTACGAGCAGTACTTC.

V and J are TRBV4-2 and TRBJ1-1; perhaps TRBD1 as D (5 bases). V lost 0 bases and J lost 0, with 11 bases in between. Germline V CDR1 and CDR2: LGHNA, YNFKEQ. The CDR3 length is 16 residues. The CDR3 bases are TGTGCCAGCAGCCAAGAATCAGACAGCTTGAACACTGAAGCTTTCTTT. Its protein is CASSQESDSLNTEAFF.

This clone was observed a handful of times. This chain uses TRBV10-3 with TRBJ1-6; TRBD1 agrees at 7 bases. There are 14 residues in the CDR3. Germline V gene lookup returns CDR1 ENHRY and CDR2 SYGVKD. The junction had 6 bases not matched to a gene; V was cut back by 6 bases and J by 7 bases. Written as DNA, the CDR3 is TGTGCCATCAGGTACGGACAGGAGAATTCACCCCTCCACTTT. Amino acids: CAIRYGQENSPLHF.

This chain connects TRBV30 to TRBJ2-7, with 8 nucleotides matching TRBD1. The CDR3 is 13 residues long. From germline, CDR1 is GTSNPN and CDR2 SVGIG (reference sequence). V gave up 6 bases and J gave up 2 bases; unmatched junction bases: 6. This CDR3 is CACRTGQTYEQYF. As DNA, the CDR3 is TGTGCCTGTCGGACAGGGCAAACCTACGAGCAGTACTTC.

This chain links TRBV6-5 with TRBJ1-1, with TRBD1 matching 7 bases. Germline values: CDR1 MNHEY, CDR2 SVGAGI. This CDR3 has 13 residues. J lost 0 bases, V lost 6 bases, and 1 base had no gene match. The CDR3 sequence: CASRGTVNTEAFF. The CDR3, as DNA: TGTGCCAGCAGGGGGACAGTGAACACTGAAGCTTTCTTT.

This chain joins TRBV15 and TRBJ1-5; TRBD1 is a possible D gene (5 bases). Trimming cost V 3 bases and J 3 bases, with 15 bases left between them. The CDR3 extends over 16 amino acids. Per germline, CDR1 LNHNV and CDR2 YYDKDF (reference sequence). The CDR3 sequence: CATSSQLAGNNQPQHF. The CDR3, as DNA: TGTGCCACCAGCAGTCAGTTGGCAGGGAACAATCAGCCCCAGCATTTT.

The chain links TRBV6-2 or TRBV6-3 to TRBJ1-2; TRBD1 matches at 7 bases. The V gene's germline CDR1 is MNHEY and CDR2 SVGEGT. J was trimmed by 4 bases and V by 2 bases; bases with no gene match: 10. The CDR3 runs 16 residues. Written as DNA, the CDR3 is TGTGCCAGCAGTTACGAACAGGGGCAATTCGTCTATGGCTACACCTTC. Its translation: CASSYEQGQFVYGYTF.

The gene calls are TRBV30 and TRBJ1-5, with TRBD1 as a possible D gene (6 bases). V shed 0 bases and J shed 3 bases, with 15 bases lying between them. The CDR3 covers 16 residues. Germline V lookup: CDR1 GTSNPN, CDR2 SVGIG (reference sequence). CDR3 loop: CAWSVFLGQINQPQHF. For the CDR3, the DNA is TGTGCCTGGAGTGTCTTCCTTGGACAGATCAATCAGCCCCAGCATTTT.

The V gene is TRBV5-6, the J gene TRBJ1-3; TRBD1 matches at 7 bases. The CDR3 is 15 residues long. Losses at the gene ends were 3 bases for V and 0 bases for J; bases not matched to a gene: 3. Germline V gene lookup returns CDR1 SGHDT and CDR2 YYEEEE. This chain's CDR3 is CASSSGQISGNTIYF. The CDR3 DNA sequence: TGTGCCAGCAGCTCGGGACAGATCTCTGGAAACACCATATATTTT.

The chain has TRBV20-1 and TRBJ1-1; no reliable D call. CDR3 length: 11 amino acids. Trimming removed 6 bases from V and 1 base from J, with 6 bases in between. Germline V gene lookup returns CDR1 DFQATT and CDR2 SNEGSKA (reference sequence). For the CDR3, the DNA is TGCAGTGCCAAACAGAACACTGAAGCTTTCTTT. Its translation: CSAKQNTEAFF.

This clone was observed a single time. The rearrangement joins TRBV12-1 to TRBJ1-4; the table's D call of TRBD1 was not tested on the DNA. TRBV12-1 is labeled a pseudogene. CDR3 length equals 17 residues. The CDR3: CASSFGDRANNNEKLFF. CDR3 in DNA: TGTGCCAGCAGCTTTGGGGACAGGGCTAATAATAATGAAAAACTGTTTTTT.

A note on this clone: Germline is not matched at one junction end, which may reflect a read error. The CDR3 region is CASSLRGGGDYRHF. CDR3 nucleotides: TGTGCCAGCAGCTTGCGGGGGGGCGGGGACTACCGACACTTC. The rearrangement joins TRBV11-2 to TRBJ2-5, with TRBD2 identical over 9 bases. This CDR3 has 14 amino acids. In germline, CDR1 is SGHAT, CDR2 FQNNGV.

The chain has TRBV5-4 and TRBJ2-5, with D possibly matching TRBD2 (5 bases). CDR1 SGHNT and CDR2 YYREEE come from the germline V gene (reference sequence). Deletions cut 1 base from V and 1 base from J, with 8 bases between. The CDR3 runs 14 residues. The CDR3 loop is CASSLQDSQETQYF. In DNA, the CDR3 is TGTGCCAGCAGCTTGCAGGACTCCCAAGAGACCCAGTACTTC.

The count of this clone is one. The chain recombines TRBV6-5 with TRBJ1-5; D is perhaps TRBD1 (6 bases). Germline V lookup: CDR1 MNHEY, CDR2 SVGAGI. The CDR3 consists of 13 residues. Trimming took off 6 bases at V and 6 bases at J, with 12 bases between the two ends. In DNA form, the CDR3 reads TGTGCCAGCAGGACAGGTGAATCTCAGCCCCAGCATTTT. Its translation is CASRTGESQPQHF.

The chain links TRBV2 to TRBJ1-1, with no clear D. Trimming removed 2 bases from V and 4 bases from J, with 5 bases in between. This CDR3 spans 12 amino acids. Germline V lookup: CDR1 SNHLY, CDR2 FYNNEI. CDR3 residues: CASSEQSTEAFF. The CDR3 nucleotides read TGTGCCAGCAGTGAACAGTCCACTGAAGCTTTCTTT.